This record concerns one TCR beta chain sequence. The antigen is undetermined. These data originate in a study of cytomegalovirus exposure and HLA in healthy donors. Study observations and caveats: Evidence from a later analysis indicated that most CMV-associated TCR beta chains looked HLA-restricted. The investigators catalogued some 160 TCR beta chains as cytomegalovirus-associated. It was only CMV serostatus that was available as immune exposure information.

In the PCR, 60 Vbeta and 13 Jbeta primers were used. Repertoires were generated with immunoSEQ multiplex PCR, while TCRdb's copy carries only in-frame clones and drops some. This specimen shows 150,000 or so clones; the ten leading clones hold approximately 1.5%. The sequence came from a woman aged 45-60 years in good health and CMV-seronegative. The sequenced material came from PBMCs.

CDR3 nucleotides: TGTGCCAGCAGTGATTGGACTAGTAACGAGCAGTACTTC. This encodes CASSDWTSNEQYF. The V gene is TRBV25-1, the J gene TRBJ2-7, with 7 bases matching TRBD2. Germline V gene lookup returns CDR1 MGHDK and CDR2 SYGVNS. CDR3 length: 13 amino acids. V lost 3 bases to trimming and J lost 5 bases; unmatched junction nucleotides: 4.